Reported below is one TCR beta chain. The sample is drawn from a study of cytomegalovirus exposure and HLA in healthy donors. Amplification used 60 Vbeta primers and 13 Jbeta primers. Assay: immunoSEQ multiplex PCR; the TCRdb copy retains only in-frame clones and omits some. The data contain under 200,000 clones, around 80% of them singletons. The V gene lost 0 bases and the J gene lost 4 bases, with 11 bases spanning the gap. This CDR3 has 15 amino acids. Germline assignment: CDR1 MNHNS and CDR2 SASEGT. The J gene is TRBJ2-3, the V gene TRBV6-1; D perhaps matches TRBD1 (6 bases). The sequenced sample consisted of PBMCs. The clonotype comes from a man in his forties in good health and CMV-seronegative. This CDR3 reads CASSEASGAADTQYF. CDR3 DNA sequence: TGTGCCAGCAGTGAAGCGTCAGGGGCCGCAGATACGCAGTATTTT.